This record looks at one T cell receptor beta chain sequence and its context. As yet, its antigen is unknown. This sample was included in a study of identical twins. Study findings and constraints: Zero-insertion analyses might be partly confounded by invariant T cells like MAIT and iNKT. Less excess twin sharing appeared in beta out-of-frame sequences. Out-of-frame sharing of TCR alpha in monozygotic twins was underestimated by models.

One entry per CDR3 protein, called by TCRdb with MiXCR from the 5' RACE reads. The data hold some 900,000 distinct CDR3 sequences, with approximately 13% observed a single time. Trimming took off 0 bases at V and 3 bases at J, with 10 bases between the two ends. Germline V gene sequence: CDR1 SGDLS, CDR2 YYNGEE. The length of the CDR3 is 15 residues. The sample also formed part of further work on yellow fever vaccine responses in identical twins.

This receptor was identified in a woman in her late teens or twenties in good health. This chain uses TRBV9 with TRBJ2-1; weak D call: TRBD1 (5 bases). Sequencing was performed on PBMCs. This CDR3 reads CASSVGQILYNEQFF. CDR3 DNA sequence: TGTGCCAGCAGCGTAGGACAGATCCTCTACAATGAGCAGTTCTTC.